A single sample is the source of the 8 T cell receptor beta chains below, sequenced in a study of blood T cell repertoires in COVID-19. Only in-frame clones appear in the TCRdb table, and some are missing; sequencing was by immunoSEQ multiplex PCR. This table holds some 120,000 clones, over 70% found once. Sequencing input: peripheral blood. These receptors originate from an elderly man with acute or convalescent COVID-19.

This clone has only one observation. This sequence joins TRBV7-2 and TRBJ2-7; possible D gene TRBD1, 6 bases. Trimming left V 0 bases short and J 2 bases short, with 11 bases between. Germline-derived CDR1 and CDR2 are SGHTA and FQGNSA. The CDR3 covers 15 residues. This CDR3 is CASSLADSSTYEQYF. The CDR3 DNA reads as TGTGCCAGCAGCTTAGCGGACAGTTCTACCTACGAGCAGTACTTC.

This rearrangement joins TRBV10-3 to TRBJ2-1, with 7 bases aligning to TRBD1. Germline lookup yields CDR1 ENHRY and CDR2 SYGVKD. There are 14 residues in the CDR3. V was pared by 4 bases and J by 6 bases, with 6 bases of the junction left unmatched. CDR3 nucleotide sequence: TGTGCCATCAGTGGGGCGACAGGGTTCAATGAGCAGTTCTTC. Encoded protein: CAISGATGFNEQFF.

The chain combines TRBV18 with TRBJ2-1; TRBD2 might be the D (6 bases). The germline V gene encodes CDR1 KGHSH and CDR2 LQKENI. The CDR3 spans 12 residues. Trimming took 5 bases from V and 8 from J, leaving 10 bases between them. The CDR3: CASSASGYEQFF. CDR3 bases: TGTGCCAGCTCAGCGAGCGGGTATGAGCAGTTCTTC.

This clone occurred once. The chain is built from TRBV9 and TRBJ2-7, with TRBD1 matching 9 bases. The CDR3 length is 12 residues. Unmatched junction bases numbered 0, after V lost 2 bases and J lost 6 bases. CDR1 and CDR2 from the germline V gene are SGDLS and YYNGEE. The CDR3 loop is CASSVTGGEQYF. The CDR3 nucleotides read TGTGCCAGCAGCGTGACAGGGGGCGAGCAGTACTTC.

This clone occurred once. The chain joins TRBV15 to TRBJ2-5; TRBD2 matches 8 bases. CDR1 and CDR2 (germline): LNHNV, YYDKDF (reference sequence). V was pared by 4 bases and J by 1 base, with 5 bases of the junction left unmatched. This CDR3 region has 15 residues. CDR3 in DNA: TGTGCCACCAGCACAAGGGCGGGGGGCCAAGAGACCCAGTACTTC. It is translated as CATSTRAGGQETQYF.

The table lists this clone with a count of one. The chain recombines TRBV9 with TRBJ2-3, with D tentatively TRBD2 (6 bases). V was pared by 3 bases and J by 5 bases, with 13 bases between. The CDR3 is made up of 14 amino acids. Looked up from germline, CDR1 is SGDLS and CDR2 is YYNGEE. The CDR3 DNA reads as TGTGCCAGCAGCGCGGCACGGGGGTTAGATACGCAGTATTTT. Protein: CASSAARGLDTQYF.

The V call is TRBV18, the J call TRBJ1-3; D remains ambiguous. CDR3 length: 16 residues. The V end was cut by 1 base, the J end by 2 bases, with 12 bases between. The germline V gene encodes CDR1 KGHSH and CDR2 LQKENI. As DNA, the CDR3 is TGTGCCAGCTCACCACAGGGTGGGAGAACTGGAAACACCATATATTTT. Its translation: CASSPQGGRTGNTIYF.

V gene TRBV12-3 or TRBV12-4 combines with J gene TRBJ2-3; 10 nucleotides agree with TRBD1. This CDR3 contains 13 residues. V was clipped by 6 bases and J by 5 bases; unmatched bases: 2. CDR3 sequence reads: CASSGTGVDTQYF. Written as DNA, the CDR3 is TGTGCCAGCAGCGGGACAGGGGTAGATACGCAGTATTTT.